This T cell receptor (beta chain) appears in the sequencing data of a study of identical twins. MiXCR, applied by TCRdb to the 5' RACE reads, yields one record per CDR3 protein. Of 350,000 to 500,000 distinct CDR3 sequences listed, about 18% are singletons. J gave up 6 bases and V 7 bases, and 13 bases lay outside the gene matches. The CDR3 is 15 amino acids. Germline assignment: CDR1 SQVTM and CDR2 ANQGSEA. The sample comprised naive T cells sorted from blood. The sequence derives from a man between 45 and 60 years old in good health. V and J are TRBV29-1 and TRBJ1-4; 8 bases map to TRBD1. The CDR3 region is CSATRTGRMDEKLFF. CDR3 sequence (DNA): TGCAGCGCAACGCGGACAGGGAGGATGGATGAAAAACTGTTTTTT. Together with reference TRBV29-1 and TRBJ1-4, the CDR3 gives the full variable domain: SAVISQKPSRDICQRGTSLTIQCQVDSQVTMMFWYRQQPGQSLTLIATANQGSEATYESGFVIDKFPISRPNLTFSTLTVSNMSPEDSSIYLCSATRTGRMDEKLFFGSGTQLSVL.